Below are 7 T cell receptor beta chains sequenced from a single sample in a study of blood T cell repertoires in COVID-19. TCRdb's copy holds only in-frame clones and misses some; the assay was immunoSEQ multiplex PCR. The profile shows 180,000 or so clones, about 85% of them singletons. The sample taken for sequencing was peripheral blood. These receptors came from a woman of 80 years or more with acute or convalescent COVID-19.

V usage is TRBV11-3 and J usage is TRBJ2-7; 11 bases agree with TRBD1. This CDR3 spans 15 amino acids. V trimming: 6 bases; J trimming: 3 bases; junction bases outside the gene matches: 7. Germline V lookup: CDR1 SGHNT, CDR2 YENEEA. CDR3 amino acids: CASSGGQGAVYEQYF. In DNA, the CDR3 is TGTGCCAGCAGTGGAGGACAGGGGGCGGTCTACGAGCAGTACTTC.

The chain carries TRBV7-9 and TRBJ1-1; D remains unclear. The V gene's germline CDR1 is SEHNR and CDR2 FQNEAQ (reference sequence). This CDR3 is built from 14 residues. Trimming removed 3 bases from V and 1 base from J, with 9 bases in between. CDR3 in amino acids: CASSFHTENTEAFF. CDR3 DNA sequence: TGTGCCAGCAGCTTCCACACAGAGAACACTGAAGCTTTCTTT.

The CDR3 protein is CASRAGVSYEQYF. Here the CDR3 DNA reads TGTGCCAGCAGGGCAGGCGTATCCTACGAGCAGTACTTC. The rearrangement joins TRBV2 to TRBJ2-7; D not certain. Trimming stripped 6 bases from V and 1 base from J, with 10 bases between. Germline CDR1 SNHLY, CDR2 FYNNEI. This CDR3 has 13 amino acids.

The gene calls are TRBV2 and TRBJ2-5; 15 positions agree with TRBD2. The CDR3 has 16 residues. The trim removed 6 bases at V and 5 bases at J, leaving 7 bases unmatched. Germline V gene sequence: CDR1 SNHLY, CDR2 FYNNEI. The chain's CDR3 is CASSRTSGGALETQYF. CDR3 DNA: TGTGCCAGCAGCCGGACTAGCGGGGGGGCCTTGGAGACCCAGTACTTC.

In this sample, this clone turned up once. CDR3 loop: CASRVTGSPLHF. The CDR3 DNA reads TGTGCCAGCCGCGTGACAGGGTCACCCCTCCACTTT. This chain joins TRBV2 and TRBJ1-6; 7 bases align to TRBD1. V trimming: 8 bases; J trimming: 10 bases; junction bases outside the gene matches: 5. The CDR3 has 12 amino acids. The germline CDR1 and CDR2 sequences are SNHLY and FYNNEI. The variable domain in full, completed from reference TRBV2 and TRBJ1-6, reads EPEVTQTPSHQVTQMGQEVILRCVPISNHLYFYWYRQILGQKVEFLVSFYNNEISEKSEIFDDQFSVERPDGSNFTLKIRSTKLEDSAMYFCASRVTGSPLHFGNGTRLTVT.

The V gene is TRBV7-2, the J gene TRBJ2-1; D is possibly TRBD2 (5 bases). Trimming took 2 bases from V and 2 from J, leaving 10 bases between them. The germline V gene has CDR1 SGHTA and CDR2 FQGNSA. The CDR3 totals 15 residues. Written as DNA, the CDR3 is TGTGCCAGCAGCTTAACGGGGTCGGCCTACAATGAGCAGTTCTTC. Its protein is CASSLTGSAYNEQFF.

This sequence joins TRBV19 and TRBJ2-3, with 10 bases fitting TRBD1. V shed 5 bases, J shed 3 bases, and the junction held 2 bases outside the gene matches. This CDR3 spans 14 amino acids. CDR1 is LNHDA, CDR2 SQIVND, per germline (reference sequence). CDR3 bases: TGTGCCAGTAGTGTGGGACAGGGGACAGATACGCAGTATTTT. Translated, it gives CASSVGQGTDTQYF.